This T cell receptor (beta chain) appears in the sequencing data of a study of regulatory T cells in long-lasting Graves disease. Overall study: Graves' patients, diagnosed recently, had received antithyroid drugs under 3 months.

Germline V gene lookup returns CDR1 DFQATT and CDR2 SNEGSKA (reference sequence). The germline V and J ends were trimmed by 6 bases and 3 bases, with 15 bases remaining between them. The CDR3 loop spans 13 amino acids. This clonotype was counted ten times or more. For TCR beta, libraries came from iRepertoire HTBI primers and Arm-PCR of CDR3 regions. TCRdb used MiXCR to reprocess the multiplex PCR reads, holding one entry per CDR3 protein. This sample has about 450,000 distinct CDR3 sequences, with approximately 14% found just once. Time point reported: newly diagnosed GD, antithyroid drugs for less than 3 months. The TCR library was made from RNA that had been extracted from PBMCs in TRIzol. These data also formed part of another study, on T cells in Graves' hyperthyroidism and ophthalmopathy. That paper states: Peripheral blood also featured most of the thyroid clonotypes expanded above 0.001. From stable hyperthyroidism, ophthalmopathy was set apart by a 13 V-J model.

The origin of this receptor is a woman in her forties or fifties with Graves disease. The V and J genes are TRBV20-1 and TRBJ2-7, with unresolved D. This material consisted of peripheral blood mononuclear cells (PBMCs), taken at new diagnosis, from a patient treated with antithyroid drugs. This chain's CDR3 is CSALPSWGYEQYF. The DNA of the CDR3 is TGCAGTGCCCTCCCTTCGTGGGGCTACGAGCAGTACTTC.